This T cell receptor beta chain originates from a study of beta chain features in type 1 diabetes. The study, taken as a whole, reports: Type 1 diabetes patients had fewer VDJ junction insertions and more deletions.

In this sample, this clone turned up a few times. Its antigen is unidentified. Sequencing targeted expressed TCRB transcripts, as all isolated RNA had been reverse transcribed. The method was immunoSEQ multiplex PCR; TCRdb's version includes in-frame clones alone and lacks a portion of them. Of 130,000 to 150,000 clones detected, 10% appear once; the ten largest clones hold 1.3%. J lost 8 bases, V lost 6 bases, and 2 bases had no gene match. CDR1 and CDR2 from the germline V gene are SGHTA and FQGNSA. The CDR3 runs to 13 residues. The TCR comes from a man aged 18-30 years in good health. The sample was naive CD4+ T cells from blood. The chain carries TRBV7-2 and TRBJ2-1; TRBD2 agrees at 12 bases. The CDR3 loop reads CASSRLAGDEQFF. CDR3 DNA: TGTGCCAGCAGTCGACTAGCGGGGGATGAGCAGTTCTTC. Looking up the rest from reference TRBV7-2 and TRBJ2-1 gives the full variable domain: GAGVSQSPSNKVTEKGKDVELRCDPISGHTALYWYRQSLGQGLEFLIYFQGNSAPDKSGLPSDRFSAERTGGSVSTLTIQRTQQEDSAVYLCASSRLAGDEQFFGPGTRLTVL.